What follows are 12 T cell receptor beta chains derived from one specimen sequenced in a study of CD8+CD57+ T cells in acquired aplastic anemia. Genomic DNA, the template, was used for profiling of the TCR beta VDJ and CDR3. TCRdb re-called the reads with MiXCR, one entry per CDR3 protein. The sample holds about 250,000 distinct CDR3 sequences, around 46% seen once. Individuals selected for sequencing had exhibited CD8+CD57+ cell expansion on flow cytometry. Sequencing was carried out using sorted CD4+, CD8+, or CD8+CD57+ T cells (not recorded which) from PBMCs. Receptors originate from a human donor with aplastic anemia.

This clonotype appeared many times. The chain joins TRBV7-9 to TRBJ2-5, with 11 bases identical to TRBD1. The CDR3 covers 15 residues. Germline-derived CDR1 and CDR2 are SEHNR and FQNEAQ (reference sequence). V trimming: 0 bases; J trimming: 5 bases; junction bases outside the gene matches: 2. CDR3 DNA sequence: TGTGCCAGCAGCTTAGCGGACAGGGGGCTCGAGACCCAGTACTTC. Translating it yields CASSLADRGLETQYF. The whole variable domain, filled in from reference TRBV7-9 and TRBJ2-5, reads DTGVSQNPRHKITKRGQNVTFRCDPISEHNRLYWYRQTLGQGPEFLTYFQNEAQLEKSRLLSDRFSAERPKGSFSTLEIQRTEQGDSAMYLCASSLADRGLETQYFGPGTRLLVL.

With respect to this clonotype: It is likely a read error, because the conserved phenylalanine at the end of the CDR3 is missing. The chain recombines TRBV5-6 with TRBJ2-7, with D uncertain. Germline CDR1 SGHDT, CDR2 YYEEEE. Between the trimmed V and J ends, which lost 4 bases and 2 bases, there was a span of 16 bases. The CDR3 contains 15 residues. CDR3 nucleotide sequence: TGTGCCAGCAGCATATATTGGGATAACGCCTACGAGCAGTACTCC. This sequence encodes CASSIYWDNAYEQYS.

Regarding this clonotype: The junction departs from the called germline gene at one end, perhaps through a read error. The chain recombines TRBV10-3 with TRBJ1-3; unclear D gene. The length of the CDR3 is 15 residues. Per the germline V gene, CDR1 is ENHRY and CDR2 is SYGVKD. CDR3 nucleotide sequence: TGTGCCAGCAGTCCAGTAGAAAACGCTGGAAACACCATATATTTT. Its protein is CASSPVENAGNTIYF.

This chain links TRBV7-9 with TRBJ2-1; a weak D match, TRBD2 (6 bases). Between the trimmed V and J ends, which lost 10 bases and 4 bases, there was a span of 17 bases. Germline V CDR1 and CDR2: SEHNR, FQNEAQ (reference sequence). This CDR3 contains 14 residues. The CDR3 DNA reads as TGTGCCATCACCGATCTAGCGCCTTACAATGAGCAGTTCTTC. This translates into CAITDLAPYNEQFF.

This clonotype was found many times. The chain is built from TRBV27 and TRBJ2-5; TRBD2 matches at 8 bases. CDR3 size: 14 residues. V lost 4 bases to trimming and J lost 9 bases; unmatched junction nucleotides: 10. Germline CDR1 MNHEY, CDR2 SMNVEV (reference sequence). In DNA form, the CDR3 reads TGTGCCAGCAGTTCGTCTAGCGGGTCGCGAGCCCAGTACTTC. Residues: CASSSSSGSRAQYF.

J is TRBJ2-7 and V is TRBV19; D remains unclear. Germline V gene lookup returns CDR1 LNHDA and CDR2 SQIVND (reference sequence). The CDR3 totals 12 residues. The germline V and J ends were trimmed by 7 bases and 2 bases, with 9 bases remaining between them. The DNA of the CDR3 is TGTGCCAGTACTATGGGCCCCTACGAGCAGTACTTC. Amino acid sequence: CASTMGPYEQYF.

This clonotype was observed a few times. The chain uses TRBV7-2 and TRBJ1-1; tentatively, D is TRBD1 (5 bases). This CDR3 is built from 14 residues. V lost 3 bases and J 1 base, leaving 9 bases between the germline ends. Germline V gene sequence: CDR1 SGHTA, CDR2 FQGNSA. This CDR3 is CASSLPGRNTEAFF. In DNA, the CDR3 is TGTGCCAGCAGCTTGCCAGGGCGGAACACTGAAGCTTTCTTT.

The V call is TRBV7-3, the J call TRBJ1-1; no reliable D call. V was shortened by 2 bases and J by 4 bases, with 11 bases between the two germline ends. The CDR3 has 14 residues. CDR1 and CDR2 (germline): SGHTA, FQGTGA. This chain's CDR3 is CASSLGGIGTEAFF. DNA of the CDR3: TGTGCCAGCAGCTTAGGAGGGATTGGCACTGAAGCTTTCTTT.

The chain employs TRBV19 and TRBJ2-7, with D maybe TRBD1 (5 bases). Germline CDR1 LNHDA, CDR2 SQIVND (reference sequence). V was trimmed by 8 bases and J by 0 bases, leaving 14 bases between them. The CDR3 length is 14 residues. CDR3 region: CASSSAGLSYEQYF. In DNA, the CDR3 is TGTGCCAGTTCCTCGGCAGGGCTCTCCTACGAGCAGTACTTC.

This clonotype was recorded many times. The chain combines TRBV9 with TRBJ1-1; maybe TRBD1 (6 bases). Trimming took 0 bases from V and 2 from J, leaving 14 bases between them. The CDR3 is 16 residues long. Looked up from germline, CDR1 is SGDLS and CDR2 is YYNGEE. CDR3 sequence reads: CASSVDGTWANTEAFF. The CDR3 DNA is TGTGCCAGCAGCGTAGATGGGACATGGGCTAACACTGAAGCTTTCTTT.

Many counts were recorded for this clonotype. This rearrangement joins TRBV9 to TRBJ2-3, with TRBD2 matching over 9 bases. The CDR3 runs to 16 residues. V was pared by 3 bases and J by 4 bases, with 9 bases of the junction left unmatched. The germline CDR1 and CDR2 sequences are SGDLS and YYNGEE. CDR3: CASSGEGGGGADTQYF. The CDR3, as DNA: TGTGCCAGCAGCGGCGAGGGTGGCGGGGGGGCAGATACGCAGTATTTT.

The CDR3, as DNA: TGTGCCAGCAGTTTATTGGCCAGCGAGAATAGCAATCAGCCCCAGCATTTT. This translates into CASSLLASENSNQPQHF. This chain joins TRBV27 and TRBJ1-5, with D uncertain. Germline CDR1 is MNHEY and CDR2 is SMNVEV (reference sequence). Trimming stripped 1 base from V and 0 bases from J, with 13 bases between. The CDR3 has 17 residues.